The 32 T cell receptor beta chains reported below all come from one sample, sequenced in a study of T cells after yellow fever vaccination. TCRdb reprocessed the 5' RACE reads via MiXCR and lists one record per CDR3 protein. This sample has around 310,000 distinct CDR3 sequences; 3.5% to 4.5% occur once, and the top ten carry less than 20%. Here the sequenced sample was PBMCs, taken 15 days after the yellow fever booster vaccination. The origin of the receptors is a man aged 18 to 29 who received the YFV17D yellow fever vaccine.

In this sample, this clonotype turned up many times. The chain combines TRBV20-1 with TRBJ2-3; a possible D gene is TRBD2 (6 bases). The V end was cut by 1 base, the J end by 0 bases, with 11 bases between. The CDR3 consists of 15 residues. Germline V gene data show CDR1 as DFQATT and CDR2 as SNEGSKA (reference sequence). CDR3 DNA sequence: TGCAGTGCTAGAGTAGCGGTAATGAGCACAGATACGCAGTATTTT. Protein sequence: CSARVAVMSTDTQYF.

This clonotype showed up just a few times. The rearrangement joins TRBV7-6 to TRBJ1-1, with 7 bases that match TRBD1. V was pared by 3 bases and J by 8 bases, with 9 bases of the junction left unmatched. CDR3 length equals 14 residues. The germline CDR1 and CDR2 sequences are SGHVS and FNYEAQ. CDR3 DNA sequence: TGTGCCAGCAGCTTCACAGGGGAGTCGTCCGAAGCTTTCTTT. This codes for CASSFTGESSEAFF. Looking up the rest from reference TRBV7-6 and TRBJ1-1 gives the full variable domain: GAGVSQSPRYKVTKRGQDVALRCDPISGHVSLYWYRQALGQGPEFLTYFNYEAQQDKSGLPNDRFSAERPEGSISTLTIQRTEQRDSAMYRCASSFTGESSEAFFGQGTRLTVV.

The chain has TRBV20-1 and TRBJ2-3, with D possibly being TRBD1 (6 bases). The V end lost 5 bases, the J end lost 3 bases, and 12 bases lay between the germline ends. This CDR3 comprises 13 residues. From germline, CDR1 is DFQATT and CDR2 SNEGSKA (reference sequence). The CDR3 DNA follows: TGCAGTGCTTATTGGACAGCTACAGATACGCAGTATTTT. This codes for CSAYWTATDTQYF.

This clonotype appeared many times. This chain connects TRBV4-2 to TRBJ1-6; 9 bases line up with TRBD1. The CDR3 spans 15 residues. J lost 14 bases, V lost 5 bases, and 13 bases had no gene match. Germline CDR1 is LGHNA and CDR2 is YNFKEQ. CDR3 amino acids: CASSETGTGLIALHF. The CDR3 bases are TGTGCCAGCAGCGAAACCGGGACAGGGTTGATAGCCCTCCACTTT.

This clonotype was recorded at least ten times. The J gene is TRBJ2-3, the V gene TRBV7-2, with D unresolved. Trimming shortened V by 2 bases and J by 8 bases, and 11 bases separated the two germline ends. From germline, CDR1 is SGHTA and CDR2 FQGNSA. This CDR3 comprises 13 residues. This chain's CDR3 is CASSLLKKGTQYF. The DNA for the CDR3 is TGTGCCAGCAGCTTACTAAAGAAGGGTACGCAGTATTTT.

J is TRBJ2-1 and V is TRBV12-3 or TRBV12-4, with D possibly matching TRBD1 (6 bases). The CDR3 is 14 amino acids. Between the trimmed V and J ends, which lost 3 bases and 3 bases, there was a span of 9 bases. The DNA of the CDR3 is TGTGCCAGCAGTTTCGGACAGCTCTACAATGAGCAGTTCTTC. Amino acids: CASSFGQLYNEQFF.

The table lists this clonotype with a few counts. The chain joins TRBV7-9 to TRBJ2-4; 7 nucleotides match TRBD1. The V segment lost 2 bases and the J segment 2 bases; nucleotides outside the gene matches: 6. Germline CDR1 and CDR2: SEHNR and FQNEAQ (reference sequence). The CDR3 has 16 amino acids. The CDR3 sequence: CASSLNRGQSKNIQYF. The CDR3 DNA sequence: TGTGCCAGCAGCTTAAATAGGGGACAGTCCAAAAACATTCAGTACTTC.

This clonotype was counted between two and nine times. At one boundary the junction diverges from the germline segment, which might be a read error. V usage is TRBV5-1 and J usage is TRBJ1-1; weak D call: TRBD1 (5 bases). Germline V gene lookup returns CDR1 SGHRS and CDR2 YFSETQ. This CDR3 has 15 amino acids. The CDR3 loop reads CASSLAAGVKTEAFF. The CDR3 region has the DNA TGCGCCAGCAGCTTGGCTGCGGGGGTGAAGACTGAAGCTTTCTTT.

This clonotype was picked up many times. J is TRBJ2-3 and V is TRBV7-2; 10 bases fit TRBD1. The V segment lost 5 bases and the J segment 4 bases; nucleotides outside the gene matches: 6. The CDR3 consists of 15 residues. Germline V gene data show CDR1 as SGHTA and CDR2 as FQGNSA. The DNA for the CDR3 is TGTGCCAGCAGCCCAACCGGGACAGGGGCAGATACGCAGTATTTT. This codes for CASSPTGTGADTQYF.

This clonotype appeared many times. The CDR3 reads CASSQTTSGGARQETQYF. DNA for the CDR3: TGTGCCAGCAGTCAGACGACTAGCGGGGGGGCCCGCCAAGAGACCCAGTACTTC. This sequence joins TRBV7-2 and TRBJ2-5; 14 bases agree with TRBD2. Germline lookup yields CDR1 SGHTA and CDR2 FQGNSA. The J segment lost 1 base and the V segment lost 6 bases, leaving 10 bases of the junction unmatched. The CDR3 is made up of 18 amino acids.

Only a few counts were recorded for this clonotype. V is TRBV7-2 and J is TRBJ2-1, with D possibly TRBD2 on 7 matching bases. The CDR3 runs to 17 residues. Trimming took off 5 bases at V and 0 bases at J, with 17 bases between the two ends. Germline CDR1 reads SGHTA; CDR2 reads FQGNSA. The CDR3 protein is CASSLPLRGASYNEQFF. CDR3 nucleotides: TGTGCCAGCAGCCTTCCACTCCGGGGGGCCTCCTACAATGAGCAGTTCTTC.

This clonotype showed up many times. This chain uses TRBV12-3 or TRBV12-4 with TRBJ1-5; D perhaps matches TRBD1 (6 bases). V gave up 4 bases and J gave up 1 base, with 17 bases separating them. This CDR3 has 17 residues. The chain's CDR3 is CASSYLRNRVSNQPQHF. For the CDR3, the DNA is TGTGCCAGCAGTTATCTCCGGAACAGGGTGAGCAATCAGCCCCAGCATTTT.

This clonotype was recorded many times. The chain joins TRBV4-1 to TRBJ1-1; D not certain. This CDR3 contains 15 residues. V lost 6 bases to trimming and J lost 0 bases, with 14 bases between them. Per germline, CDR1 MGHRA and CDR2 YSYEKL. The DNA of the CDR3 is TGCGCCAGCAGGCCGCTGCGGGTACTGAACACTGAAGCTTTCTTT. Translation: CASRPLRVLNTEAFF.

This clonotype has just a few counts. This rearrangement joins TRBV7-2 to TRBJ1-4; TRBD1 matches at 7 bases. The germline V gene has CDR1 SGHTA and CDR2 FQGNSA. CDR3 length equals 16 residues. Trimming took 5 bases from V and 1 from J; bases not matched to a gene: 7. The CDR3 nucleotides read TGTGCCAGCAGCCCAAACAGGGGAGGAACTAATGAAAAACTGTTTTTT. Residues: CASSPNRGGTNEKLFF.

CDR3 in DNA: TGTGCCAGCAGTGGTGCCGGGACAGCCCTTAACTATGGCTACACCTTC. Its translation: CASSGAGTALNYGYTF. The chain has TRBV2 and TRBJ1-2; 7 positions agree with TRBD1. CDR1 is SNHLY and CDR2 is FYNNEI in the germline V gene. The CDR3 is made up of 16 amino acids. The J segment lost 1 base and the V segment lost 4 bases, leaving 9 bases of the junction unmatched.

This clonotype was picked up many times. This chain uses TRBV7-8 with TRBJ2-4; D is perhaps TRBD2 (6 bases). The germline gives CDR1 SGHVS, CDR2 FQNEAQ. With 4 bases removed from V and 6 bases from J, the gap between germline ends came to 13 bases. CDR3 length equals 14 residues. The CDR3 sequence: CASSSGDPGNIQYF. As DNA, the CDR3 is TGTGCCAGCAGCTCGGGAGACCCGGGAAACATTCAGTACTTC.

This clonotype was seen at least ten times. The chain carries TRBV20-1 and TRBJ2-1; 7 bases map to TRBD2. The CDR3 runs to 15 residues. Germline CDR1 is DFQATT and CDR2 is SNEGSKA (reference sequence). V was clipped by 5 bases and J by 8 bases; unmatched bases: 15. This CDR3 reads CSALSLGEGFDEQFF. The CDR3 DNA reads as TGCAGTGCTCTCTCCTTGGGGGAGGGATTTGATGAGCAGTTCTTC.

CDR3 nucleotide sequence: TGCGCCAGCAGCCAAGATTGGGACAGGGGGCGATACGAGCAGTACGTC. This encodes CASSQDWDRGRYEQYV. The rearrangement links TRBV4-1 to TRBJ2-7; 12 nucleotides align to TRBD1. With 0 bases clipped from V and 4 bases from J, the junction kept 4 bases outside the gene matches. The CDR3 runs 16 residues. The germline gives CDR1 MGHRA, CDR2 YSYEKL.

This clonotype has more than one count but fewer than ten. The V and J genes are TRBV28 and TRBJ1-1; a weak D match, TRBD1 (6 bases). CDR1 and CDR2 from the germline V gene are MDHEN and SYDVKM. The CDR3 totals 15 residues. V was cut by 3 bases and J by 3 bases, with 14 bases left in between. CDR3 region: CASSLKQGLHTEAFF. In nucleotides, the CDR3 is TGTGCCAGCAGTTTGAAGCAGGGGCTTCACACTGAAGCTTTCTTT. The full variable domain, its missing parts supplied by reference TRBV28 and TRBJ1-1, is DVKVTQSSRYLVKRTGEKVFLECVQDMDHENMFWYRQDPGLGLRLIYFSYDVKMKEKGDIPEGYSVSREKKERFSLILESASTNQTSMYLCASSLKQGLHTEAFFGQGTRLTVV.

This clonotype was counted many times. The chain is built from TRBV7-3 and TRBJ2-7; D possibly matches TRBD1 or TRBD2 (5 bases each). There are 13 residues in the CDR3. Deletions cut 7 bases from V and 1 base from J, with 11 bases between. CDR1 SGHTA and CDR2 FQGTGA come from the germline V gene. CDR3 coding DNA: TGTGCCAGCACCCGTGGGGGTTCCTACGAGCAGTACTTC. Translated, it gives CASTRGGSYEQYF.

The rearrangement uses TRBV20-1 and TRBJ2-7; 7 bases line up with TRBD1. CDR3 length: 16 amino acids. Germline V gene sequence: CDR1 DFQATT, CDR2 SNEGSKA (reference sequence). The chain's CDR3 is CSVRDKGQAETYEQYV. In DNA form, the CDR3 reads TGCAGTGTTAGAGATAAAGGACAGGCCGAAACCTACGAGCAGTACGTC.

The J gene is TRBJ2-3, the V gene TRBV7-6; 10 nucleotides line up with TRBD2. V lost 0 bases and J lost 5; bases outside the gene matches: 2. Per the germline V gene, CDR1 is SGHVS and CDR2 is FNYEAQ. The CDR3 loop spans 15 amino acids. The CDR3 protein is CASSLAWTSGDTQYF. DNA of the CDR3: TGTGCCAGCAGCTTAGCTTGGACTAGCGGAGATACGCAGTATTTT.

This clonotype was observed at least ten times. The gene calls are TRBV2 and TRBJ2-7; D is unresolved. Trimming removed 5 bases from V and 7 bases from J, with 24 bases in between. Germline V gene data show CDR1 as SNHLY and CDR2 as FYNNEI. This CDR3 is built from 16 residues. For the CDR3, the DNA is TGTGCCAGCAGTAGATCCCGCCAGGCCGGGTGGTTGGAGCAGTACTTC. This gives the protein CASSRSRQAGWLEQYF.

This clonotype was detected many times. This chain connects TRBV29-1 to TRBJ1-1; D unresolved. This CDR3 spans 12 amino acids. Looked up from germline, CDR1 is SQVTM and CDR2 is ANQGSEA. Trimming left V 3 bases short and J 1 base short, with 6 bases between. CDR3 DNA: TGCAGCGTTGATTCACAGAACACTGAAGCTTTCTTT. This sequence encodes CSVDSQNTEAFF.

This clonotype was found many times. The V call is TRBV5-4, the J call TRBJ1-5; 8 positions match TRBD1. This CDR3 has 13 residues. Germline lookup yields CDR1 SGHNT and CDR2 YYREEE (reference sequence). V was pared by 4 bases and J by 11 bases, with 8 bases of the junction left unmatched. The CDR3 DNA sequence: TGTGCCAGCAGCCAGGGACAGGCCGGTGCCCAGCATTTT. This codes for CASSQGQAGAQHF. The variable domain in full, completed from reference TRBV5-4 and TRBJ1-5, reads ETGVTQSPTHLIKTRGQQVTLRCSSQSGHNTVSWYQQALGQGPQFIFQYYREEENGRGNFPPRFSGLQFPNYSSELNVNALELDDSALYLCASSQGQAGAQHFGDGTRLSIL.

This clonotype has a count of ten or more. The chain joins TRBV7-2 to TRBJ2-3; perhaps TRBD2 as D (5 bases). The germline V gene has CDR1 SGHTA and CDR2 FQGNSA. The CDR3 totals 12 residues. The CDR3 DNA sequence: TGTGGAGTGGGCGGGCGCGGAGATACGCAGTATTTT. This codes for CGVGGRGDTQYF.

This clonotype was detected many times. This sequence joins TRBV7-9 and TRBJ2-1, with D perhaps assigned TRBD1 or TRBD2 (5 bases each). The CDR3 is 15 amino acids. CDR1 SEHNR and CDR2 FQNEAQ come from the germline V gene (reference sequence). V was cut by 5 bases and J by 5 bases, with 16 bases left in between. The chain's CDR3 is CASSPGTHWDNEQFF. The CDR3 DNA reads TGTGCCAGCAGCCCCGGGACGCACTGGGACAATGAGCAGTTCTTC.

This clonotype was recorded at least ten times. The chain carries TRBV5-1 and TRBJ1-5; tentative D call: TRBD1 (6 bases). This CDR3 is built from 16 residues. Per germline, CDR1 SGHRS and CDR2 YFSETQ. Trimming pared 4 bases from V and 2 bases from J, leaving 16 bases between. The CDR3 DNA reads as TGCGCCAGCAGCCCGAGTGGGGGGGGCCGCAATCAGCCCCAGCATTTT. Its translation: CASSPSGGGRNQPQHF.

This clonotype was seen a handful of times. The J gene is TRBJ2-7, the V gene TRBV7-8; 9 positions match TRBD1. V lost 3 bases to trimming and J lost 5 bases; unmatched junction nucleotides: 8. The germline CDR1 and CDR2 sequences are SGHVS and FQNEAQ. The CDR3 runs 15 residues. CDR3 sequence reads: CASSFRDRVGHEQYF. Written as DNA, the CDR3 is TGTGCCAGCAGCTTCCGGGACAGGGTCGGTCACGAGCAGTACTTC.

The V and J genes are TRBV20-1 and TRBJ1-3; no clear D gene. Trimming cost V 6 bases and J 3 bases, with 15 bases left between them. This CDR3 is built from 14 residues. The germline V gene encodes CDR1 DFQATT and CDR2 SNEGSKA (reference sequence). The CDR3 here is CSAPRRGFGNTIYF. As DNA, the CDR3 is TGCAGTGCGCCTCGACGGGGATTTGGAAACACCATATATTTT.

Many counts were recorded for this clonotype. This chain uses TRBV20-1 with TRBJ2-4, with a tentative D call TRBD2 (5 bases). The CDR3 sequence is 13 residues long. Germline CDR1 is DFQATT and CDR2 is SNEGSKA (reference sequence). V gave up 1 base and J gave up 5 bases, with 9 bases separating them. For the CDR3, the DNA is TGCAGTGCTAGAGTCGGGAACGAAAACATTCAGTACTTC. It is translated as CSARVGNENIQYF.

The V call is TRBV6-5, the J call TRBJ2-1, with D possibly matching TRBD1 (6 bases). CDR1 and CDR2 (germline): MNHEY, SVGAGI. The V end was cut by 5 bases, the J end by 0 bases, with 14 bases between. CDR3 length equals 16 residues. CDR3 in DNA: TGTGCCAGCAGTAAATGGGACACTCACTCCTACAATGAGCAGTTCTTC. It is translated as CASSKWDTHSYNEQFF.